The next 17 T cell receptor beta chains were all read from a single sample in a study of blood T cell repertoires in COVID-19. Sequencing used immunoSEQ multiplex PCR; TCRdb keeps in-frame clones, though not all of them. The sample consists of 150,000 to 250,000 clones, around 94% of them appearing once. The sequencing sample was made of peripheral blood. Receptors were obtained from a man between 25 and 39 years old with COVID-19, enrolled during active disease.

The gene calls are TRBV10-3 and TRBJ2-3; D unclear. CDR3 length: 13 amino acids. Trimming stripped 0 bases from V and 3 bases from J, with 4 bases between. CDR1 and CDR2 (germline): ENHRY, SYGVKD. CDR3 bases: TGTGCCATCAGTGAGTCCCCTACAGATACGCAGTATTTT. This encodes CAISESPTDTQYF.

CDR3 region: CASSFGDNQPQHF. The CDR3 DNA is TGTGCCAGCAGCTTCGGTGACAATCAGCCCCAGCATTTT. The chain links TRBV5-5 to TRBJ1-5; D is unclear. The CDR3 loop spans 13 amino acids. Trimming took off 2 bases at V and 3 bases at J, with 6 bases between the two ends. The germline V gene encodes CDR1 SGHKS and CDR2 YYEKEE (reference sequence).

The V call is TRBV30, the J call TRBJ1-6, with D perhaps matching TRBD1 (6 bases). Looked up from germline, CDR1 is GTSNPN and CDR2 is SVGIG (reference sequence). Between the trimmed V and J ends, which lost 3 bases and 7 bases, there was a span of 10 bases. This CDR3 is 13 amino acids long. CDR3 in DNA: TGTGCCTGGAGCCGGGACATAAATTCACCCCTCCACTTT. It encodes CAWSRDINSPLHF.

V and J are TRBV27 and TRBJ1-1, with a tentative D call TRBD1 (5 bases). From germline, CDR1 is MNHEY and CDR2 SMNVEV (reference sequence). The CDR3 runs 15 residues. Trimming cost V 2 bases and J 0 bases, with 10 bases left between them. The CDR3 nucleotides read TGTGCCAGCAGTTTAAGCTGGGGGGTGAACACTGAAGCTTTCTTT. It encodes CASSLSWGVNTEAFF.

The rearrangement uses TRBV9 and TRBJ2-1; TRBD2 is a possible D gene (7 bases). Trimming left V 0 bases short and J 2 bases short, with 9 bases between. This CDR3 is built from 15 residues. Per germline, CDR1 SGDLS and CDR2 YYNGEE. In nucleotides, the CDR3 is TGTGCCAGCAGCGTAGGGGGGGGCACCTACAATGAGCAGTTCTTC. It is translated as CASSVGGGTYNEQFF. The entire variable domain, with the rest obtained from reference TRBV9 and TRBJ2-1, is as follows: DSGVTQTPKHLITATGQRVTLRCSPRSGDLSVYWYQQSLDQGLQFLIQYYNGEERAKGNILERFSAQQFPDLHSELNLSSLELGDSALYFCASSVGGGTYNEQFFGPGTRLTVL.

The V call is TRBV5-4, the J call TRBJ2-5; a possible D gene is TRBD1 (6 bases). The CDR3 runs to 14 residues. In germline, CDR1 is SGHNT, CDR2 YYREEE (reference sequence). The V and J ends lost 4 bases and 0 bases respectively, with 10 bases between them. CDR3 in DNA: TGTGCCAGCAGCCTGGGGACAAACCAAGAGACCCAGTACTTC. It specifies CASSLGTNQETQYF. Based on the CDR3 plus reference TRBV5-4 and TRBJ2-5, the full variable domain is ETGVTQSPTHLIKTRGQQVTLRCSSQSGHNTVSWYQQALGQGPQFIFQYYREEENGRGNFPPRFSGLQFPNYSSELNVNALELDDSALYLCASSLGTNQETQYFGPGTRLLVL.

This sequence joins TRBV7-6 and TRBJ2-1, with 10 bases lining up with TRBD2. The CDR3 length is 17 residues. V lost 1 base to trimming and J lost 0 bases; unmatched junction nucleotides: 3. Per germline, CDR1 SGHVS and CDR2 FNYEAQ. CDR3 in amino acids: CASSLVLAGSSYNEQFF. CDR3 bases: TGTGCCAGCAGCTTAGTACTAGCGGGGAGCTCCTACAATGAGCAGTTCTTC. Full variable domain (missing parts from reference TRBV7-6 and TRBJ2-1): GAGVSQSPRYKVTKRGQDVALRCDPISGHVSLYWYRQALGQGPEFLTYFNYEAQQDKSGLPNDRFSAERPEGSISTLTIQRTEQRDSAMYRCASSLVLAGSSYNEQFFGPGTRLTVL.

This chain joins TRBV9 and TRBJ2-2, with 7 bases that match TRBD1. V trimming: 3 bases; J trimming: 2 bases; junction bases outside the gene matches: 7. CDR1 is SGDLS, CDR2 YYNGEE, per germline. The CDR3 length is 16 residues. This CDR3 is CASSASGTVNTGELFF. CDR3 nucleotides: TGTGCCAGCAGCGCTTCCGGGACAGTAAACACCGGGGAGCTGTTTTTT.

This clone was counted between two and nine times. Other DNA sequences in this sample translate to the same CDR3. In DNA form, the CDR3 reads TGCGCCAGCAGCTTGACAGGGGGCACCGGGGAGCTGTTTTTT. Encoded protein: CASSLTGGTGELFF. The chain couples TRBV5-1 to TRBJ2-2; TRBD1 matches 8 bases. The CDR3 runs to 14 residues. Germline V CDR1 and CDR2: SGHRS, YFSETQ. With V trimmed by 1 base and J by 4 bases, 0 bases remained unmatched. Together with reference TRBV5-1 and TRBJ2-2, the CDR3 gives the full variable domain: KAGVTQTPRYLIKTRGQQVTLSCSPISGHRSVSWYQQTPGQGLQFLFEYFSETQRNKGNFPGRFSGRQFSNSRSEMNVSTLELGDSALYLCASSLTGGTGELFFGEGSRLTVL.

The V and J genes are TRBV29-1 and TRBJ2-7; D unclear. This CDR3 is built from 13 residues. Germline CDR1 SQVTM, CDR2 ANQGSEA. The V and J ends lost 4 bases and 6 bases respectively, with 16 bases between them. The CDR3 loop reads CSVAGTVPSEQYF. The CDR3 region has the DNA TGCAGCGTTGCAGGTACCGTCCCATCCGAGCAGTACTTC.

This clone was observed a few times. The chain joins TRBV12-3 or TRBV12-4 to TRBJ1-1; a possible D gene is TRBD1 (5 bases). The CDR3 is made up of 13 amino acids. Trimming left V 4 bases short and J 0 bases short, with 6 bases between. In DNA, the CDR3 is TGTGCCAGCAGTTGGGGGGTGAACACTGAAGCTTTCTTT. It yields the protein CASSWGVNTEAFF.

The rearrangement links TRBV20-1 to TRBJ1-3, with D perhaps matching TRBD1 (6 bases). Trimming pared 3 bases from V and 4 bases from J, leaving 13 bases between. This CDR3 contains 14 residues. Germline V gives CDR1 DFQATT, CDR2 SNEGSKA (reference sequence). CDR3 sequence reads: CSASSQGSGNTIYF. In nucleotides, the CDR3 is TGCAGTGCTAGTTCGCAGGGGTCCGGAAACACCATATATTTT.

The rearrangement uses TRBV18 and TRBJ1-6, with 8 bases identical to TRBD1. V gave up 6 bases and J gave up 8 bases; unmatched junction bases: 15. CDR1 is KGHSH and CDR2 is LQKENI in the germline V gene. CDR3 length: 17 residues. CDR3 in amino acids: CASSPGGRGATDSPLHF. CDR3 in DNA: TGTGCCAGCTCCCCAGGGGGCAGGGGCGCAACGGATTCACCCCTCCACTTT.

V and J are TRBV27 and TRBJ1-1; 7 bases match TRBD1. Germline trimming cut 6 bases from V and 3 bases from J; bases unmatched to any gene: 13. The germline V gene encodes CDR1 MNHEY and CDR2 SMNVEV (reference sequence). The CDR3 covers 16 residues. This CDR3 reads CASREREDRLHTEAFF. The CDR3 bases are TGTGCCAGCAGGGAGAGGGAGGACAGGCTCCACACTGAAGCTTTCTTT.

The genes are TRBV2 and TRBJ2-1; 9 nucleotides align to TRBD2. Trimming removed 10 bases from V and 5 bases from J; junction bases left unmatched: 15. CDR1 is SNHLY and CDR2 is FYNNEI in the germline V gene. CDR3 length: 16 residues. The CDR3 protein is CATKRDSGGRNNEQFF. The DNA for the CDR3 is TGTGCCACCAAAAGGGATAGCGGGGGCCGAAACAATGAGCAGTTCTTC.

V is TRBV5-6 and J is TRBJ2-2, with D perhaps TRBD2 (5 bases). V was shortened by 2 bases and J by 3 bases, with 8 bases between the two germline ends. The CDR3 has 14 residues. Germline loops: CDR1 SGHDT, CDR2 YYEEEE. CDR3 sequence (DNA): TGTGCCAGCAGCTTCCGGCGGGACACCGGGGAGCTGTTTTTT. Residues: CASSFRRDTGELFF.

This clone was recorded only once. The chain uses TRBV6-5 and TRBJ1-1, with a tentative D call TRBD1 (5 bases). The CDR3 is 14 amino acids. The V gene lost 2 bases and the J gene lost 2 bases, with 9 bases spanning the gap. From germline, CDR1 is MNHEY and CDR2 SVGAGI. This CDR3 reads CASSYVQGNTEAFF. CDR3 in DNA: TGTGCCAGCAGTTACGTCCAGGGTAACACTGAAGCTTTCTTT.